This passage covers 15 T cell receptor beta chains from one sample sequenced in a study of glioma-infiltrating T cells after dendritic cell vaccination. Time point noted: after dendritic cell vaccination, including at tumor progression/relapse. Only in-frame clones appear in the TCRdb table, and some are missing; sequencing was by immunoSEQ multiplex PCR. This sample carries about 99,000 clones, about 85% of them seen once, and the ten largest clones take about 5.5%. The source was blood, collected after dendritic cell vaccination. These receptors were collected from a human donor with glioblastoma.

J is TRBJ2-1 and V is TRBV6-6, with 7 bases aligning to TRBD1. V lost 6 bases to trimming and J lost 5 bases; unmatched junction nucleotides: 10. This CDR3 spans 15 amino acids. Germline V gene lookup returns CDR1 MNHNY and CDR2 SVGAGI (reference sequence). CDR3 DNA sequence: TGTGCCAGCAGCCTCTGGGAAGGGGGCCACAATGAGCAGTTCTTC. This translates into CASSLWEGGHNEQFF.

This chain connects TRBV19 to TRBJ2-3, with D unresolved. This CDR3 spans 14 amino acids. V lost 3 bases to trimming and J lost 5 bases, with 12 bases between them. CDR1 and CDR2 from the germline V gene are LNHDA and SQIVND (reference sequence). Written as DNA, the CDR3 is TGTGCCAGTAGTATCGTACAGACATTAGATACGCAGTATTTT. This sequence encodes CASSIVQTLDTQYF.

This clone occurred many times. This rearrangement joins TRBV28 to TRBJ1-1; unclear D gene. The CDR3 sequence is 14 residues long. Germline loops: CDR1 MDHEN, CDR2 SYDVKM. Trimming stripped 4 bases from V and 4 bases from J, with 13 bases between. The CDR3: CASSWPGIRTEAFF. The CDR3 DNA follows: TGTGCCAGCAGTTGGCCCGGGATCCGCACTGAAGCTTTCTTT.

The gene calls are TRBV7-9 and TRBJ1-6, with TRBD1 matching over 7 bases. Trimming removed 0 bases from V and 5 bases from J; junction bases left unmatched: 10. CDR1 is SEHNR and CDR2 is FQNEAQ in the germline V gene (reference sequence). The CDR3 has 18 residues. The CDR3 DNA follows: TGTGCCAGCAGCTTAGCCCGGGGACAGCTTATTGATAATTCACCCCTCCACTTT. This codes for CASSLARGQLIDNSPLHF.

This chain joins TRBV5-1 and TRBJ2-3; 8 bases match TRBD2. V trimming: 3 bases; J trimming: 0 bases; junction bases outside the gene matches: 15. The length of the CDR3 is 19 residues. In germline, CDR1 is SGHRS, CDR2 YFSETQ. Here the CDR3 reads CASSSPGTSIRASTDTQYF. The CDR3 DNA reads TGCGCCAGCAGCTCCCCCGGGACTAGTATTCGAGCAAGCACAGATACGCAGTATTTT.

The chain uses TRBV28 and TRBJ1-1; TRBD1 might be the D (5 bases). Trimming left V 5 bases short and J 3 bases short, with 10 bases between. This CDR3 has 13 amino acids. CDR1 is MDHEN and CDR2 is SYDVKM in the germline V gene. The CDR3 bases are TGTGCCAGCAGTGTAGGGGCGGACACTGAAGCTTTCTTT. Protein: CASSVGADTEAFF.

CDR3 sequence (DNA): TGTGCCAGCAGCCGCTCCTACGAGCAGTACTTC. This sequence encodes CASSRSYEQYF. The rearrangement uses TRBV6-6 and TRBJ2-7; no reliable D call. Trimming cost V 6 bases and J 0 bases, with 3 bases left between them. This CDR3 comprises 11 residues. The germline CDR1 and CDR2 sequences are MNHNY and SVGAGI (reference sequence).

The CDR3 DNA reads as TGTGCCAGTAGACTGTTTGGTACAGATACGCAGTATTTT. Encoded protein: CASRLFGTDTQYF. This chain links TRBV19 with TRBJ2-3; D is unresolved. V lost 6 bases and J lost 3, with 10 bases in between. This CDR3 has 13 residues. Germline V gene data show CDR1 as LNHDA and CDR2 as SQIVND (reference sequence).

This chain links TRBV6-5 with TRBJ1-2; possibly TRBD1 for D (6 bases). V was trimmed by 2 bases and J by 8 bases, leaving 15 bases between them. Germline CDR1 is MNHEY and CDR2 is SVGAGI. CDR3 length: 14 residues. Here the CDR3 DNA reads TGTGCCAGCAGTTACGTAGGGGGGGGTGGAGGCTACACCTTC. Its protein is CASSYVGGGGGYTF.

The chain combines TRBV19 with TRBJ2-7, with D possibly TRBD2 on 5 matching bases. The germline CDR1 and CDR2 sequences are LNHDA and SQIVND (reference sequence). CDR3 length equals 16 residues. The V gene lost 1 base and the J gene lost 2 bases, with 15 bases spanning the gap. The CDR3: CASSIVFPQEAYEQYF. CDR3 in DNA: TGTGCCAGTAGTATAGTGTTCCCCCAGGAGGCCTACGAGCAGTACTTC.

The chain recombines TRBV30 with TRBJ1-6; 12 bases are shared with TRBD1. The V and J ends lost 5 bases and 7 bases, in that order; junction bases with no gene match: 12. The CDR3 is made up of 17 amino acids. The germline gives CDR1 GTSNPN, CDR2 SVGIG (reference sequence). CDR3 in DNA: TGTGCCTGGGTGCCAGCGTGGGACAGGGGGCTCAATTCACCCCTCCACTTT. The encoded protein is CAWVPAWDRGLNSPLHF.

This clone was seen a handful of times. V usage is TRBV6-1 and J usage is TRBJ2-5; a possible D gene is TRBD1 (5 bases). This CDR3 is built from 16 residues. The germline gives CDR1 MNHNS, CDR2 SASEGT. V lost 2 bases, J lost 3 bases, and 16 bases lay in between. The CDR3 sequence is CASSENALAGKETQYF. DNA of the CDR3: TGTGCCAGCAGTGAAAATGCGTTGGCAGGGAAAGAGACCCAGTACTTC.

This clone is a singleton in its sample. This chain uses TRBV11-2 with TRBJ2-5; no clear D gene. Germline values: CDR1 SGHAT, CDR2 FQNNGV. Trimming shortened V by 2 bases and J by 3 bases, and 7 bases separated the two germline ends. The CDR3 runs 13 residues. CDR3 bases: TGTGCCAGCAGCTTATCTAGAGAAGAGACCCAGTACTTC. Translation gives CASSLSREETQYF.

The rearrangement joins TRBV10-3 to TRBJ1-5; 7 nucleotides line up with TRBD1. The CDR3 spans 14 residues. The ends lost 3 bases at V and 5 bases at J; junction bases unmatched: 4. Germline CDR1 is ENHRY and CDR2 is SYGVKD. The CDR3 nucleotides read TGTGCCATCAGTGAATTCGACAGGGATCAGCCCCAGCATTTT. It yields the protein CAISEFDRDQPQHF.

A single count supports this clone. The chain is built from TRBV7-6 and TRBJ2-1; 8 bases are shared with TRBD2. The germline CDR1 and CDR2 sequences are SGHVS and FNYEAQ. The ends lost 1 base at V and 0 bases at J; junction bases unmatched: 2. The CDR3 is 16 amino acids. CDR3 residues: CASSLGSGSSYNEQFF. The CDR3, as DNA: TGTGCCAGCAGCTTAGGAAGCGGGAGCTCCTACAATGAGCAGTTCTTC.